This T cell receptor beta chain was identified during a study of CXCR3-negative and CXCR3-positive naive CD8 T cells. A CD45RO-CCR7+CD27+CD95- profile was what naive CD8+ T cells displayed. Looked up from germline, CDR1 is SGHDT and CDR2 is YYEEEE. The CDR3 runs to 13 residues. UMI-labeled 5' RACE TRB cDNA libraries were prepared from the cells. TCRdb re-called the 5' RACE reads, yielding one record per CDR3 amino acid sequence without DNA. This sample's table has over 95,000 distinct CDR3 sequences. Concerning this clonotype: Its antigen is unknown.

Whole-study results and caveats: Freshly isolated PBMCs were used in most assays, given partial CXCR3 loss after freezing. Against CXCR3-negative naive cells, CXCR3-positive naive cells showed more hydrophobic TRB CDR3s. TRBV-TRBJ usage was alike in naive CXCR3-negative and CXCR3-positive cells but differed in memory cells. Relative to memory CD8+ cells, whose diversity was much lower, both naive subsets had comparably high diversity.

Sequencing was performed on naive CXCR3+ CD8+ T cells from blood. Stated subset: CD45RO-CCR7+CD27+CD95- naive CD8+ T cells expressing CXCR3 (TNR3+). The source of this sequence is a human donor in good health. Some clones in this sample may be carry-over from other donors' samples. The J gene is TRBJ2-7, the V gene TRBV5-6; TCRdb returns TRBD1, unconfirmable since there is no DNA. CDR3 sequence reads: CASSFGTVYEQYF. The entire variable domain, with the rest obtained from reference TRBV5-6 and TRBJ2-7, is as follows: DAGVTQSPTHLIKTRGQQVTLRCSPKSGHDTVSWYQQALGQGPQFIFQYYEEEERQRGNFPDRFSGHQFPNYSSELNVNALLLGDSALYLCASSFGTVYEQYFGPGTRLTVT.